Following are 11 T cell receptor beta chains from one sample sequenced in a study of spatial heterogeneity in lung cancer. The time point denotes: sample taken at primary tumor resection. Each CDR3 protein is one row after TCRdb ran MiXCR on the 5' RACE reads. This table holds tens of thousands of distinct CDR3 sequences, around 4.3% found once. The input for sequencing was PBMCs, taken at surgery. The receptors here all came from a male donor with early-stage non-small cell lung cancer.

This clonotype was recorded a few times. The J gene is TRBJ2-5, the V gene TRBV7-2; 10 bases map to TRBD2. Germline assignment: CDR1 SGHTA and CDR2 FQGNSA. The trim removed 5 bases at V and 1 base at J, leaving 7 bases unmatched. The CDR3 is made up of 16 amino acids. CDR3 amino acids: CASSPPSGGGQETQYF. In DNA, the CDR3 is TGTGCCAGCAGCCCTCCCAGCGGGGGGGGCCAAGAGACCCAGTACTTC.

This clonotype was counted only a few times. The rearrangement links TRBV7-3 to TRBJ2-5; D gene ambiguous. CDR3 length equals 13 residues. V lost 1 base and J 1 base, leaving 4 bases between the germline ends. CDR1 is SGHTA, CDR2 FQGTGA, per germline. The CDR3: CASSLKGQETQYF. CDR3 DNA: TGTGCCAGCAGCTTAAAGGGCCAAGAGACCCAGTACTTC.

This clonotype occurred many times. This sequence joins TRBV6-5 and TRBJ2-3; the match to TRBD1 covers 8 bases. Germline V gene lookup returns CDR1 MNHEY and CDR2 SVGAGI. Trimming took 0 bases from V and 5 from J; bases not matched to a gene: 4. The CDR3 has 15 amino acids. The CDR3 loop is CASSYSRQGKDTQYF. The CDR3 nucleotides read TGTGCCAGCAGTTACTCGAGACAGGGGAAAGATACGCAGTATTTT.

The V call is TRBV7-9, the J call TRBJ1-2, with 8 nucleotides matching TRBD1. Trimming removed 7 bases from V and 5 bases from J; junction bases left unmatched: 9. The CDR3 extends over 14 amino acids. Per the germline V gene, CDR1 is SEHNR and CDR2 is FQNEAQ (reference sequence). CDR3 residues: CASNHDRGGYGYTF. CDR3 coding DNA: TGTGCCAGCAACCATGACAGGGGAGGATATGGCTACACCTTC. The full variable domain, its missing parts supplied by reference TRBV7-9 and TRBJ1-2, is DTGVSQNPRHKITKRGQNVTFRCDPISEHNRLYWYRQTLGQGPEFLTYFQNEAQLEKSRLLSDRFSAERPKGSFSTLEIQRTEQGDSAMYLCASNHDRGGYGYTFGSGTRLTVV.

This clonotype was seen many times. The chain joins TRBV18 to TRBJ2-3; TRBD2 aligns across 11 bases. The ends lost 4 bases at V and 2 bases at J; junction bases unmatched: 8. The CDR3 is 17 amino acids. Germline CDR1 and CDR2: KGHSH and LQKENI. CDR3 in DNA: TGTGCCAGCTCACTAGCCGGGACTAGCGGTGCCACAGATACGCAGTATTTT. It specifies CASSLAGTSGATDTQYF.

This clonotype occurred many times. This chain joins TRBV6-6 and TRBJ1-1, with 11 bases matching TRBD1. The CDR3 has 17 amino acids. Germline V gene sequence: CDR1 MNHNY, CDR2 SVGAGI (reference sequence). The V gene end was trimmed by 5 bases and the J gene end by 1 base; junction bases not matched to a gene: 9. The CDR3: CASSHRTGGFGNTEAFF. The CDR3 DNA follows: TGTGCCAGCAGTCATAGGACAGGGGGCTTTGGGAACACTGAAGCTTTCTTT.

This clonotype has at least ten counts. The chain has TRBV5-1 and TRBJ2-1; no definite D call. The CDR3 has 13 residues. Germline-derived CDR1 and CDR2 are SGHRS and YFSETQ. V was pared by 1 base and J by 9 bases, with 11 bases between. The CDR3, as DNA: TGCGCCAGCAGCTTGAGGGCAGTAGGTGAGCAGTTCTTC. This translates into CASSLRAVGEQFF.

This clonotype was counted at least ten times. This chain joins TRBV3-1 and TRBJ1-2; TRBD1 might be the D (6 bases). Per the germline V gene, CDR1 is LGHDT and CDR2 is YNNKEL (reference sequence). The CDR3 contains 15 residues. Trimming left V 0 bases short and J 7 bases short, with 15 bases between. CDR3 loop: CASSQDSTGFFGYTF. Written as DNA, the CDR3 is TGTGCCAGCAGCCAAGATAGCACAGGGTTCTTTGGCTACACCTTC.

This clonotype was picked up many times. The chain carries TRBV11-2 and TRBJ2-3; 11 nucleotides match TRBD2. CDR3 size: 17 residues. Germline CDR1 and CDR2: SGHAT and FQNNGV. After removal of 5 bases from V and 0 bases from J, the junction contained 7 bases not matched to a gene. The CDR3 reads CASSTRSSGRSTDTQYF. The CDR3 DNA is TGTGCCAGCAGCACCCGTTCTAGCGGGAGGAGCACAGATACGCAGTATTTT. The complete variable domain, with remaining parts taken from reference TRBV11-2 and TRBJ2-3, reads EAGVAQSPRYKIIEKRQSVAFWCNPISGHATLYWYQQILGQGPKLLIQFQNNGVVDDSQLPKDRFSAERLKGVDSTLKIQPAKLEDSAVYLCASSTRSSGRSTDTQYFGPGTRLTVL.

This chain joins TRBV4-1 and TRBJ2-7; D not certain. Germline V CDR1 and CDR2: MGHRA, YSYEKL. The V and J ends lost 0 bases and 0 bases respectively, with 9 bases between them. There are 15 residues in the CDR3. For the CDR3, the DNA is TGCGCCAGCAGCCAAGATTACAGAAGCTCCTACGAGCAGTACTTC. It translates to CASSQDYRSSYEQYF.

This clonotype has ten or more counts. The rearrangement joins TRBV18 to TRBJ2-5; TRBD2 agrees at 11 bases. CDR1 is KGHSH and CDR2 is LQKENI in the germline V gene. The length of the CDR3 is 15 residues. The V and J ends lost 8 bases and 1 base, in that order; junction bases with no gene match: 6. CDR3 coding DNA: TGTGCCAGCACGAGACTAGCGGGGCGCCAAGAGACCCAGTACTTC. Translation: CASTRLAGRQETQYF.